These 24 T cell receptor beta chains came from one sample sequenced in a study of cytomegalovirus exposure and HLA in healthy donors. With 60 Vbeta and 13 Jbeta primers, the PCR was carried out. The assay was immunoSEQ multiplex PCR, and TCRdb's table has in-frame clones only and misses some. The sample carries 100,000 to 150,000 clones, 83% recorded once. The sequenced sample consisted of PBMCs. These receptors came from a woman aged 35 to 49 in good health and CMV-seropositive.

The V call is TRBV7-3, the J call TRBJ2-7; 9 bases map to TRBD2. With 5 bases clipped from V and 7 bases from J, the junction kept 12 bases outside the gene matches. This CDR3 spans 15 amino acids. Germline CDR1 and CDR2: SGHTA and FQGTGA. The CDR3 protein is CASSPGVAGAEEQYF. In DNA, the CDR3 is TGTGCCAGCAGCCCGGGGGTAGCGGGAGCAGAGGAGCAGTACTTC.

The chain couples TRBV9 to TRBJ2-1, with 7 nucleotides matching TRBD1. J gave up 6 bases and V 4 bases, and 13 bases lay outside the gene matches. Germline V gene sequence: CDR1 SGDLS, CDR2 YYNGEE. The CDR3 loop spans 16 amino acids. This CDR3 is CASSLLTGAPGNEQFF. Here the CDR3 DNA reads TGTGCCAGCAGCCTCTTAACAGGGGCACCCGGCAATGAGCAGTTCTTC.

This sequence joins TRBV10-2 and TRBJ2-7; D gene uncertain. Trimming shortened V by 4 bases and J by 1 base, and 8 bases separated the two germline ends. Germline V gene data show CDR1 as WSHSY and CDR2 as SAAADI. The CDR3 is 13 residues long. The CDR3 DNA follows: TGCGCCAGCAGTGTTGGCAAATCCTACGAGCAGTACTTC. Residues: CASSVGKSYEQYF.

The chain employs TRBV6-6 and TRBJ1-1; tentative D call: TRBD1 (5 bases). This CDR3 region has 16 residues. V was pared by 2 bases and J by 6 bases, with 19 bases between. The germline gives CDR1 MNHNY, CDR2 SVGAGI (reference sequence). CDR3 residues: CASSYGGSPTHAEAFF. CDR3 in DNA: TGTGCCAGCAGTTACGGGGGGTCCCCCACACACGCTGAAGCTTTCTTT.

This clone was detected only a few times. The chain combines TRBV6-4 with TRBJ2-2; 10 bases line up with TRBD1. Per germline, CDR1 MRHNA and CDR2 SNTAGT. Trimming removed 4 bases from V and 6 bases from J; junction bases left unmatched: 5. This CDR3 contains 15 residues. CDR3 protein: CASSVGTGVPGELFF. The CDR3 nucleotides are TGTGCCAGCAGTGTGGGGACAGGGGTCCCCGGGGAGCTGTTTTTT.

This chain connects TRBV4-2 to TRBJ2-3, with 11 positions matching TRBD1. V was pared by 3 bases and J by 2 bases, with 10 bases of the junction left unmatched. Germline CDR1 LGHNA, CDR2 YNFKEQ. The CDR3 contains 18 residues. The CDR3 sequence is CASSQTNRDRGSTDTQYF. Written as DNA, the CDR3 is TGTGCCAGCAGCCAGACGAACCGGGACAGGGGGTCCACAGATACGCAGTATTTT.

This clone was counted once. The chain links TRBV25-1 to TRBJ2-7; possibly TRBD1 for D (6 bases). CDR3 length equals 16 residues. V was trimmed by 1 base and J by 3 bases, leaving 16 bases between them. The germline CDR1 and CDR2 sequences are MGHDK and SYGVNS. CDR3 in DNA: TGTGCCAGCAGTGAATCTGGGGGCAGGGGCGACTACGAGCAGTACTTC. It encodes CASSESGGRGDYEQYF.

The V and J genes are TRBV7-9 and TRBJ2-2; TRBD2 agrees at 12 bases. From germline, CDR1 is SEHNR and CDR2 FQNEAQ (reference sequence). Germline trimming cut 5 bases from V and 6 bases from J; bases unmatched to any gene: 4. The CDR3 length is 15 residues. The CDR3 loop is CASSPLAGGSGELFF. CDR3 bases: TGTGCCAGCAGCCCACTAGCGGGGGGCTCCGGGGAGCTGTTTTTT.

The chain couples TRBV19 to TRBJ2-3, with D maybe TRBD2 (5 bases). The CDR3 has 15 amino acids. In germline, CDR1 is LNHDA, CDR2 SQIVND (reference sequence). Trimming cost V 8 bases and J 0 bases, with 15 bases left between them. This CDR3 is CASSSLATSTDTQYF. The CDR3 DNA is TGTGCCAGTTCCTCTCTAGCAACTAGCACAGATACGCAGTATTTT.

There are a few counts of this clone. The chain uses TRBV4-3 and TRBJ2-2; the D gene is possibly TRBD1 (6 bases). Germline lookup yields CDR1 LGHNA and CDR2 YSLEER. V was cut by 0 bases and J by 2 bases, with 10 bases left in between. The CDR3 loop spans 16 amino acids. The CDR3 coding sequence is TGCGCCAGCAGCCAAGACCCACAGGGCAACACCGGGGAGCTGTTTTTT. Translation: CASSQDPQGNTGELFF.

The chain joins TRBV7-8 to TRBJ2-7, with 9 positions matching TRBD2. The germline V gene encodes CDR1 SGHVS and CDR2 FQNEAQ. With V trimmed by 2 bases and J by 3 bases, 5 bases remained unmatched. This CDR3 has 15 residues. CDR3 bases: TGTGCCAGCAGCTTAATTAGCGGGAGTAGCTACGAGCAGTACTTC. Translating gives CASSLISGSSYEQYF.

The chain joins TRBV10-3 to TRBJ1-1; D possibly corresponds to TRBD1 (5 bases). This CDR3 is built from 11 residues. Germline assignment: CDR1 ENHRY and CDR2 SYGVKD. V lost 5 bases, J lost 7 bases, and 8 bases lay in between. CDR3 sequence: CAISPGVEAFF. DNA of the CDR3: TGTGCCATCAGTCCGGGGGTTGAAGCTTTCTTT.

The chain carries TRBV5-1 and TRBJ2-7, with 7 bases that match TRBD1. The V gene end was trimmed by 4 bases and the J gene end by 3 bases; junction bases not matched to a gene: 4. Germline V gene data show CDR1 as SGHRS and CDR2 as YFSETQ. The CDR3 loop spans 13 amino acids. The CDR3 coding sequence is TGCGCCAGCAGCATGGGACAGAGCTACGAGCAGTACTTC. Its protein product is CASSMGQSYEQYF.

The chain has TRBV9 and TRBJ2-7; D remains ambiguous. The V end was cut by 4 bases, the J end by 0 bases, with 20 bases between. Germline loops: CDR1 SGDLS, CDR2 YYNGEE. The CDR3 length is 17 residues. The CDR3 sequence is CASSREFDITSSYEQYF. As DNA, the CDR3 is TGTGCCAGCAGCCGCGAATTTGACATCACCTCCTCCTACGAGCAGTACTTC.

In its sample, this clone was seen once. Here the CDR3 reads CASSLYSGYEQYF. CDR3 DNA: TGCGCCAGCAGCTTGTATTCCGGGTACGAGCAGTACTTC. The gene calls are TRBV5-1 and TRBJ2-7; D is undetermined. CDR1 and CDR2 (germline): SGHRS, YFSETQ. This CDR3 contains 13 residues. V was pared by 1 base and J by 4 bases, with 9 bases between.

J is TRBJ2-1 and V is TRBV19; perhaps TRBD2 as D (5 bases). This CDR3 is 15 amino acids long. Germline V CDR1 and CDR2: LNHDA, SQIVND (reference sequence). V was pared by 3 bases and J by 2 bases, with 11 bases between. CDR3 residues: CASSISGGPYNEQFF. The CDR3 region has the DNA TGTGCCAGTAGTATTTCCGGAGGACCCTACAATGAGCAGTTCTTC.

The chain links TRBV5-1 to TRBJ2-1, with 13 bases matching TRBD2. The junction had 11 bases not matched to a gene; V was cut back by 3 bases and J by 8 bases. Per germline, CDR1 SGHRS and CDR2 YFSETQ. This CDR3 has 17 residues. In DNA form, the CDR3 reads TGCGCCAGCAGCTCCTCAACTAGCGGGAGGGCGGGCGATGAGCAGTTCTTC. Translation: CASSSSTSGRAGDEQFF.

The genes are TRBV15 and TRBJ2-5; D might be TRBD2 (5 bases). Germline CDR1 is LNHNV and CDR2 is YYDKDF (reference sequence). CDR3 length equals 15 residues. V dropped 0 bases and J dropped 2 bases, with 10 bases sitting between them. CDR3 residues: CATSRDSAFQETQYF. In DNA form, the CDR3 reads TGTGCCACCAGCAGAGATAGCGCATTTCAAGAGACCCAGTACTTC.

The V call is TRBV27, the J call TRBJ2-7; D may be TRBD1 (6 bases). The germline V and J ends were trimmed by 0 bases and 4 bases, with 16 bases remaining between them. Germline V CDR1 and CDR2: MNHEY, SMNVEV (reference sequence). The CDR3 length is 16 residues. The CDR3 here is CASSLSTGINEYEQYF. For the CDR3, the DNA is TGTGCCAGCAGTTTATCGACAGGTATCAACGAGTACGAGCAGTACTTC.

V gene TRBV6-6 combines with J gene TRBJ2-7; 7 bases are shared with TRBD2. Germline assignment: CDR1 MNHNY and CDR2 SVGAGI (reference sequence). Germline trimming cut 6 bases from V and 5 bases from J; bases unmatched to any gene: 10. The CDR3 runs 14 residues. In DNA, the CDR3 is TGTGCCAGCAGCCGTTTTCGCGGGAGTGACGAGCAGTACTTC. Its protein product is CASSRFRGSDEQYF.

The V gene is TRBV6-5, the J gene TRBJ2-7; 8 bases fit TRBD1. CDR1 MNHEY and CDR2 SVGAGI come from the germline V gene. There are 15 residues in the CDR3. V lost 4 bases to trimming and J lost 2 bases; unmatched junction nucleotides: 7. The CDR3 spells CASSFGTGITYEQYF. As DNA, the CDR3 is TGTGCCAGCAGTTTTGGGACAGGTATCACCTACGAGCAGTACTTC.

The rearrangement joins TRBV5-1 to TRBJ2-7, with D maybe TRBD1 (6 bases). CDR1 is SGHRS, CDR2 YFSETQ, per germline. The CDR3 is made up of 14 amino acids. V was trimmed by 2 bases and J by 0 bases, leaving 9 bases between them. In nucleotides, the CDR3 is TGCGCCAGCAGCTTAGCAGGGGACTCCTACGAGCAGTACTTC. This translates into CASSLAGDSYEQYF.

The rearrangement joins TRBV4-2 to TRBJ2-3; a possible D gene is TRBD2 (6 bases). The CDR3 consists of 16 residues. CDR1 and CDR2 (germline): LGHNA, YNFKEQ. V dropped 1 base and J dropped 1 base, with 12 bases sitting between them. CDR3 loop: CASSQGGAGRTDTQYF. DNA for the CDR3: TGTGCCAGCAGCCAAGGGGGAGCGGGCCGCACAGATACGCAGTATTTT.

The rearrangement uses TRBV2 and TRBJ2-1; the match to TRBD2 covers 10 bases. Germline CDR1 and CDR2: SNHLY and FYNNEI. The junction had 1 base not matched to a gene; V was cut back by 4 bases and J by 4 bases. The CDR3 runs to 14 residues. CDR3 loop: CASSALAGYNEQFF. In DNA form, the CDR3 reads TGTGCCAGCAGTGCACTAGCGGGGTACAATGAGCAGTTCTTC.